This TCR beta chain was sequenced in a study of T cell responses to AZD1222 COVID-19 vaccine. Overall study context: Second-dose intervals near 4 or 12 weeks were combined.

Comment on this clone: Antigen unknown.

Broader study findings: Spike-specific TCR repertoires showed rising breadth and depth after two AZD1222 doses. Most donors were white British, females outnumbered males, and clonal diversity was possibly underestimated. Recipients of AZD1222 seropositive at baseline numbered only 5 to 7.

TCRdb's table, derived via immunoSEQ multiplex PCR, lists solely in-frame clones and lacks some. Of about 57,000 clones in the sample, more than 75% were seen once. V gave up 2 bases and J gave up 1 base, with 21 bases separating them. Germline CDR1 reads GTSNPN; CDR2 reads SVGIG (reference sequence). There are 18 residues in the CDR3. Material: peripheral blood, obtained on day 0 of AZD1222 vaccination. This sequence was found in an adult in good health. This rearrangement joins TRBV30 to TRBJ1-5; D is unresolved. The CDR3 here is CAWSPLRHGIRSNQPQHF. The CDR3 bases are TGTGCCTGGAGTCCTCTCCGCCACGGTATTCGGAGCAATCAGCCCCAGCATTTT.